This TCR beta chain was captured in a study of T cells after posttransplantation cyclophosphamide. Overall study results and limits: TRB clonality was highly associated with recipient CMV seropositivity and reactivation. Donor-recipient repertoire similarity was low at 1-2 months, rising over year one. Skin or GI-infiltrating T cells shared few TRB sequences with blood.

Cells defined as naive were viable CD3+CD4+ or CD3+CD8+ and CCR7+CD45RA+CD45RO-CD95-CD27+CD28+. This related bone marrow graft donor gave peripheral blood on the day of marrow donation. V lost 4 bases, J lost 0 bases, and 9 bases lay in between. CDR3 length: 14 amino acids. Germline V lookup: CDR1 LNHDA, CDR2 SQIVND (reference sequence). On this clone itself: No antigen is known for it.

Measured with immunoSEQ multiplex PCR; TCRdb has only the in-frame clones, and not every one. The sample includes more than 30,000 clones, about 90% of them seen just once. J is TRBJ1-1 and V is TRBV19, with D uncertain. This clonotype was obtained from a woman aged 55 to 70 in good health, CMV-negative, and a related stem cell transplant donor. Source material: naive CD4+ T cells sorted from PBMCs. The CDR3 DNA reads as TGTGCCAGTAGTACCTCCAGGCTGAACACTGAAGCTTTCTTT. Encoded protein: CASSTSRLNTEAFF.